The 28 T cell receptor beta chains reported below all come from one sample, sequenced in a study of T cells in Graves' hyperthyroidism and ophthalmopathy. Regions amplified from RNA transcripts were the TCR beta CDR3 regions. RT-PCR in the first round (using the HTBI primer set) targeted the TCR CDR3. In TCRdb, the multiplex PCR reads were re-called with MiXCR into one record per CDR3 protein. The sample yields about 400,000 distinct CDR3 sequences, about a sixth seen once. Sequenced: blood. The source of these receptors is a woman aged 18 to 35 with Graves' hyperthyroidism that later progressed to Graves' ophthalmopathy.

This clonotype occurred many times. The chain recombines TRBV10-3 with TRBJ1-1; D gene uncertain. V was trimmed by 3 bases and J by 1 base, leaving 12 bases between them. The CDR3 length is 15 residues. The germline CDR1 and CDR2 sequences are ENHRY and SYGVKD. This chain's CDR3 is CAISEGYSPNTEAFF. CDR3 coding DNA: TGTGCCATCAGTGAAGGTTACAGCCCGAACACTGAAGCTTTCTTT.

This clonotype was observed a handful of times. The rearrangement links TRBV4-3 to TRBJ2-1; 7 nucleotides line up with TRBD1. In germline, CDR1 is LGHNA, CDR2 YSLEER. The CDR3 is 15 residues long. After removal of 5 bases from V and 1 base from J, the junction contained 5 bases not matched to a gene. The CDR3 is CASSTRDRSYNEQFF. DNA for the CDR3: TGCGCCAGCAGCACCCGGGACAGATCCTACAATGAGCAGTTCTTC.

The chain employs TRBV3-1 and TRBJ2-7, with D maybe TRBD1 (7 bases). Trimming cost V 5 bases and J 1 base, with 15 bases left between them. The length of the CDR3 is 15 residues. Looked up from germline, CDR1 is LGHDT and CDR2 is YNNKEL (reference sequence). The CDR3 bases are TGTGCCAGCAGCAACAGGGGCGGGGAGTCCTACGAGCAGTACTTC. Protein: CASSNRGGESYEQYF.

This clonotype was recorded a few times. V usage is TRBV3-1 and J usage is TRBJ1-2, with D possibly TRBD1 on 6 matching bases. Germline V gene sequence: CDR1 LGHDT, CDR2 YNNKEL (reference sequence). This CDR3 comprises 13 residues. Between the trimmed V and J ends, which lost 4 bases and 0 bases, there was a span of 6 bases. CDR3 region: CASSRQANYGYTF. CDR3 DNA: TGTGCCAGCAGCCGACAGGCTAACTATGGCTACACCTTC.

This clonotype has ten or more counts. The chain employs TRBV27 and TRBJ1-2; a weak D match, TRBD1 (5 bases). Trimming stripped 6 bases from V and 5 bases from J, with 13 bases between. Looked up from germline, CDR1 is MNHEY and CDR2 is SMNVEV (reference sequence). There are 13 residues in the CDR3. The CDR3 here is CASSRTGYYGYTF. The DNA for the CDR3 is TGTGCCAGCAGCCGTACAGGCTATTATGGCTACACCTTC.

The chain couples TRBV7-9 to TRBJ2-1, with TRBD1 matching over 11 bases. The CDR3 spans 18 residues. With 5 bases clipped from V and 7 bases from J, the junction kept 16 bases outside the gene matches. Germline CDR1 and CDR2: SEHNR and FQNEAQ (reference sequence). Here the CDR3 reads CASSPLFSPDRGLNEQFF. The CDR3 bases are TGTGCCAGCAGCCCCCTATTTTCACCGGACAGGGGGCTTAATGAGCAGTTCTTC. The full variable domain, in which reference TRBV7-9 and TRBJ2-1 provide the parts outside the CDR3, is DTGVSQNPRHKITKRGQNVTFRCDPISEHNRLYWYRQTLGQGPEFLTYFQNEAQLEKSRLLSDRFSAERPKGSFSTLEIQRTEQGDSAMYLCASSPLFSPDRGLNEQFFGPGTRLTVL.

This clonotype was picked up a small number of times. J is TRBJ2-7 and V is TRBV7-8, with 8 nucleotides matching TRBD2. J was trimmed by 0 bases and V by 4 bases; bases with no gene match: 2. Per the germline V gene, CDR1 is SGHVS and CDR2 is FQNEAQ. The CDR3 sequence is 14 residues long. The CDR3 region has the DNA TGTGCCAGCAGCTCGACTAGCGCCTCCTACGAGCAGTACTTC. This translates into CASSSTSASYEQYF.

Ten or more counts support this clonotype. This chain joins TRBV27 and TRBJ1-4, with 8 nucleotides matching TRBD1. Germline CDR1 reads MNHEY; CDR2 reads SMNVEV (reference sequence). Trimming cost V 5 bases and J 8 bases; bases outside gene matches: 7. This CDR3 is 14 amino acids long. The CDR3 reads CASSPTGAREKLFF. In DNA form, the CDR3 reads TGTGCCAGCAGTCCGACAGGGGCTAGGGAAAAACTGTTTTTT.

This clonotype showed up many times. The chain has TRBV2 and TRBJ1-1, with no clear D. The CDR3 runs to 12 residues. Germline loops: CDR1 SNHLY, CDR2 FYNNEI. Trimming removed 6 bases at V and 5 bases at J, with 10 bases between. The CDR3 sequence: CASRPGETEAFF. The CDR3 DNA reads TGTGCCAGCAGACCCGGGGAGACTGAAGCTTTCTTT.

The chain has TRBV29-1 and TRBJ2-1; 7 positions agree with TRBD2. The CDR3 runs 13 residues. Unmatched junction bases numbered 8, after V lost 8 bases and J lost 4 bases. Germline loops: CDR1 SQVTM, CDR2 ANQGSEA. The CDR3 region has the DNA TGCAGCATCCGACTAGCCCGTTACAATGAGCAGTTCTTC. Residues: CSIRLARYNEQFF.

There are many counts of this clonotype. This CDR3 reads CASSLRLAETTGELFF. The CDR3 DNA reads TGTGCCAGCAGCTTGAGGCTAGCGGAAACCACCGGGGAGCTGTTTTTT. The rearrangement joins TRBV5-5 to TRBJ2-2, with 7 positions matching TRBD2. The CDR3 runs 16 residues. Per the germline V gene, CDR1 is SGHKS and CDR2 is YYEKEE (reference sequence). V was pared by 1 base and J by 4 bases, with 7 bases of the junction left unmatched.

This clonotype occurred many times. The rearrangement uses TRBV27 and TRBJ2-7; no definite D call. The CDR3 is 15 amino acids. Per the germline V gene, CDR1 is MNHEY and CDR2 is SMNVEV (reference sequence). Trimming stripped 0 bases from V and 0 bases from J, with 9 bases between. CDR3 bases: TGTGCCAGCAGTTTATCCGGCCTGAGCTCCTACGAGCAGTACTTC. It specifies CASSLSGLSSYEQYF.

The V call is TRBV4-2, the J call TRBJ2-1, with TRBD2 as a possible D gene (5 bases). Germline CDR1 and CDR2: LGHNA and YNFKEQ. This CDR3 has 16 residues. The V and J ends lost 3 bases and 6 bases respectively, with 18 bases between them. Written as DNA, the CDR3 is TGTGCCAGCAGCCAGGAGGCTAGACTACTTTCCAATGAGCAGTTCTTC. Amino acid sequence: CASSQEARLLSNEQFF.

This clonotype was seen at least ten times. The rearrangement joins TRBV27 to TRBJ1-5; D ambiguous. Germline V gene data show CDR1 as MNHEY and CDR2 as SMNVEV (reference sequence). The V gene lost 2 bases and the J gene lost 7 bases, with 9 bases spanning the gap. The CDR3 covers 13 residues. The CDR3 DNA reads TGTGCCAGCAGTTTAAAGGCTGGGCAGCCCCAGCATTTT. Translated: CASSLKAGQPQHF.

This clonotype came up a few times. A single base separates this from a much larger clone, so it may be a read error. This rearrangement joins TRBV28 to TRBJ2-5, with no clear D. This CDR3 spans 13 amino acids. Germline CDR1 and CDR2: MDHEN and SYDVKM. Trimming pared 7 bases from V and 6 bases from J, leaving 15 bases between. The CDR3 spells CASTLGQEQTQYF. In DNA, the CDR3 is TGTGCCAGCACCCTGGGCCAGGAACAGACCCAGTACTTC.

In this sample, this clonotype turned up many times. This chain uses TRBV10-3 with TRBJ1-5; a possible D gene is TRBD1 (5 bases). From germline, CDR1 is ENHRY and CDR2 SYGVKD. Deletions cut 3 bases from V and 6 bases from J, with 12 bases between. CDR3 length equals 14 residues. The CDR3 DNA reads TGTGCCATCAGTGATGGGCAGGGAGGTCAGCCCCAGCATTTT. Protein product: CAISDGQGGQPQHF.

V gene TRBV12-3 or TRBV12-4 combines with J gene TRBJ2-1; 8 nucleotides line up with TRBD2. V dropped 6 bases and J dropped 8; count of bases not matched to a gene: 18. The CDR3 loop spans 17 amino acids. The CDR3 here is CASSRVGEAGVSYEQFF. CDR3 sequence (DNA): TGTGCCAGCAGCCGCGTGGGGGAAGCGGGAGTTTCCTATGAGCAGTTCTTC.

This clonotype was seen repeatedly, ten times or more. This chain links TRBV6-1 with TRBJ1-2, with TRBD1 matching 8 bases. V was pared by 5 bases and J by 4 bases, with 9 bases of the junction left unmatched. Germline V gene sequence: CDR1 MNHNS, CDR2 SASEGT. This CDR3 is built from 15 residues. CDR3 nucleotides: TGTGCCAGCAGTTTAACAGGGGGGGCGGGCTATGGCTACACCTTC. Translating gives CASSLTGGAGYGYTF.

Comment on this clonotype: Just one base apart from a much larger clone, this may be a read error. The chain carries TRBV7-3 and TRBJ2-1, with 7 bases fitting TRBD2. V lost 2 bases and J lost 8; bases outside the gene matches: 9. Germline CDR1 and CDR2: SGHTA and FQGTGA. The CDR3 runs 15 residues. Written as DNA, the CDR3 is TGTGCCAGCAGCTTAGGCGGGGGAGGAGGATATGAGCAGTTCTTC. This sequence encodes CASSLGGGGGYEQFF.

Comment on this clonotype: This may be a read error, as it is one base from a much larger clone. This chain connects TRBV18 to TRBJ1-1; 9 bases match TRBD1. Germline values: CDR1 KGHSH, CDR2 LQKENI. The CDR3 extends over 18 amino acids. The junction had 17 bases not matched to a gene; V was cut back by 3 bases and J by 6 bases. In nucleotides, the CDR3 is TGTGCCAGCTCACCGAGACAGGGGGGCACGCCGGTGGACCCTGAAGCTTTCTTT. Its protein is CASSPRQGGTPVDPEAFF.

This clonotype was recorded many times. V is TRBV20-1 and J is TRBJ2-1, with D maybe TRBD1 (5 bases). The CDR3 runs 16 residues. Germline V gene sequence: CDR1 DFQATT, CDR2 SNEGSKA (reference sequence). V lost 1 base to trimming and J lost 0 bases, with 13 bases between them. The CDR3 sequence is CSARGSGLSSYNEQFF. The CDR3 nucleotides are TGCAGTGCTAGAGGTTCAGGGTTGAGCTCCTACAATGAGCAGTTCTTC.

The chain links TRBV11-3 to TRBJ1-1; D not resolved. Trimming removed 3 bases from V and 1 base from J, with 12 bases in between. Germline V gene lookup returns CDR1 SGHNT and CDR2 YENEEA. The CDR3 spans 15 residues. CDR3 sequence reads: CASSFRSTKNTEAFF. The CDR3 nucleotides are TGTGCCAGCAGCTTTCGTTCGACTAAGAACACTGAAGCTTTCTTT.

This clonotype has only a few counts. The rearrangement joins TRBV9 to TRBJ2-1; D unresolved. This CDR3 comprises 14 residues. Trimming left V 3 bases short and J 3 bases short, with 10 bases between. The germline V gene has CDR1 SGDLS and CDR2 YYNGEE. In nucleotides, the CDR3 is TGTGCCAGCAGCGCTGCTAGTGGCTACAATGAGCAGTTCTTC. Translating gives CASSAASGYNEQFF.

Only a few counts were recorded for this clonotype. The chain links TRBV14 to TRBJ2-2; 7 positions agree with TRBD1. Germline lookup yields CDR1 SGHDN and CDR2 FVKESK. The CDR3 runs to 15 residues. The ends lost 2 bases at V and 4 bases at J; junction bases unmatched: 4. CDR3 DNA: TGTGCCAGCAGCCAAAGGGACAGTCCCACCGGGGAGCTGTTTTTT. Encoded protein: CASSQRDSPTGELFF.

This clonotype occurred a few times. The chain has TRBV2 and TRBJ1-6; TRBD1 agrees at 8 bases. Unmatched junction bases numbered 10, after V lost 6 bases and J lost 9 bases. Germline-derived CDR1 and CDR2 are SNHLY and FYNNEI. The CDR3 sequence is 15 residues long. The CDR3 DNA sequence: TGTGCCAGCAGGGAGGACAGGGCCCTGAGTTCACCCCTCCACTTT. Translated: CASREDRALSSPLHF.

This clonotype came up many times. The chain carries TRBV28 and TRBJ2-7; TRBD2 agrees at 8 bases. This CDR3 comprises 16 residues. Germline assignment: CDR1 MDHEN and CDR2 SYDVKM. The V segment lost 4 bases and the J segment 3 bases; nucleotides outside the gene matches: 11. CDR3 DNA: TGTGCCAGCAGTTCCCCCGGGGGAAGCGGGAGCTACGAGCAGTACTTC. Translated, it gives CASSSPGGSGSYEQYF.

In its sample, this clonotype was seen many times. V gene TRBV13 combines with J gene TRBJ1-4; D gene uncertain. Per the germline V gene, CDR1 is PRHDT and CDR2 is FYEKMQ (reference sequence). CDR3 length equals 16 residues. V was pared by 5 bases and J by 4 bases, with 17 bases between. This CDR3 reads CASSHVSGTDNEKLFF. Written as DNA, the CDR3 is TGTGCCAGCAGCCACGTCTCCGGTACAGATAATGAAAAACTGTTTTTT.

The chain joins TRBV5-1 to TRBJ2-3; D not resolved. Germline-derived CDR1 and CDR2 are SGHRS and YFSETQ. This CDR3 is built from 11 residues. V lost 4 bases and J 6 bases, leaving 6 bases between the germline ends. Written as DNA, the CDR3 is TGCGCCAGCAGCATGGGGGATACGCAGTATTTT. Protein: CASSMGDTQYF.